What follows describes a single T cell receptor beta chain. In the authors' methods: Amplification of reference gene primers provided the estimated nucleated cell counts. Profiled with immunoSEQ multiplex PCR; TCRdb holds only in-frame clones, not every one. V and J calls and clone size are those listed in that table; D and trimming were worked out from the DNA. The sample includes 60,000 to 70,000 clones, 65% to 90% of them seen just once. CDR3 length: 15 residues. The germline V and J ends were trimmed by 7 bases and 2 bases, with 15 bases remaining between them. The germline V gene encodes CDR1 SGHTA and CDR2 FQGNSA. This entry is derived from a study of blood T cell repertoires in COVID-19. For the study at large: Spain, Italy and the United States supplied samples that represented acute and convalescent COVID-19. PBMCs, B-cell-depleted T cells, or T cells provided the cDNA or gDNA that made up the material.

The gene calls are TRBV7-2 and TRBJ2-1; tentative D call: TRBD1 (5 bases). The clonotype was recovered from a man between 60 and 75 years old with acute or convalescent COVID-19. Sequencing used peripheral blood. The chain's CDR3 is CASISETGTYNEQFF. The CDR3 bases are TGTGCCAGCATATCGGAAACAGGTACCTACAATGAGCAGTTCTTC.